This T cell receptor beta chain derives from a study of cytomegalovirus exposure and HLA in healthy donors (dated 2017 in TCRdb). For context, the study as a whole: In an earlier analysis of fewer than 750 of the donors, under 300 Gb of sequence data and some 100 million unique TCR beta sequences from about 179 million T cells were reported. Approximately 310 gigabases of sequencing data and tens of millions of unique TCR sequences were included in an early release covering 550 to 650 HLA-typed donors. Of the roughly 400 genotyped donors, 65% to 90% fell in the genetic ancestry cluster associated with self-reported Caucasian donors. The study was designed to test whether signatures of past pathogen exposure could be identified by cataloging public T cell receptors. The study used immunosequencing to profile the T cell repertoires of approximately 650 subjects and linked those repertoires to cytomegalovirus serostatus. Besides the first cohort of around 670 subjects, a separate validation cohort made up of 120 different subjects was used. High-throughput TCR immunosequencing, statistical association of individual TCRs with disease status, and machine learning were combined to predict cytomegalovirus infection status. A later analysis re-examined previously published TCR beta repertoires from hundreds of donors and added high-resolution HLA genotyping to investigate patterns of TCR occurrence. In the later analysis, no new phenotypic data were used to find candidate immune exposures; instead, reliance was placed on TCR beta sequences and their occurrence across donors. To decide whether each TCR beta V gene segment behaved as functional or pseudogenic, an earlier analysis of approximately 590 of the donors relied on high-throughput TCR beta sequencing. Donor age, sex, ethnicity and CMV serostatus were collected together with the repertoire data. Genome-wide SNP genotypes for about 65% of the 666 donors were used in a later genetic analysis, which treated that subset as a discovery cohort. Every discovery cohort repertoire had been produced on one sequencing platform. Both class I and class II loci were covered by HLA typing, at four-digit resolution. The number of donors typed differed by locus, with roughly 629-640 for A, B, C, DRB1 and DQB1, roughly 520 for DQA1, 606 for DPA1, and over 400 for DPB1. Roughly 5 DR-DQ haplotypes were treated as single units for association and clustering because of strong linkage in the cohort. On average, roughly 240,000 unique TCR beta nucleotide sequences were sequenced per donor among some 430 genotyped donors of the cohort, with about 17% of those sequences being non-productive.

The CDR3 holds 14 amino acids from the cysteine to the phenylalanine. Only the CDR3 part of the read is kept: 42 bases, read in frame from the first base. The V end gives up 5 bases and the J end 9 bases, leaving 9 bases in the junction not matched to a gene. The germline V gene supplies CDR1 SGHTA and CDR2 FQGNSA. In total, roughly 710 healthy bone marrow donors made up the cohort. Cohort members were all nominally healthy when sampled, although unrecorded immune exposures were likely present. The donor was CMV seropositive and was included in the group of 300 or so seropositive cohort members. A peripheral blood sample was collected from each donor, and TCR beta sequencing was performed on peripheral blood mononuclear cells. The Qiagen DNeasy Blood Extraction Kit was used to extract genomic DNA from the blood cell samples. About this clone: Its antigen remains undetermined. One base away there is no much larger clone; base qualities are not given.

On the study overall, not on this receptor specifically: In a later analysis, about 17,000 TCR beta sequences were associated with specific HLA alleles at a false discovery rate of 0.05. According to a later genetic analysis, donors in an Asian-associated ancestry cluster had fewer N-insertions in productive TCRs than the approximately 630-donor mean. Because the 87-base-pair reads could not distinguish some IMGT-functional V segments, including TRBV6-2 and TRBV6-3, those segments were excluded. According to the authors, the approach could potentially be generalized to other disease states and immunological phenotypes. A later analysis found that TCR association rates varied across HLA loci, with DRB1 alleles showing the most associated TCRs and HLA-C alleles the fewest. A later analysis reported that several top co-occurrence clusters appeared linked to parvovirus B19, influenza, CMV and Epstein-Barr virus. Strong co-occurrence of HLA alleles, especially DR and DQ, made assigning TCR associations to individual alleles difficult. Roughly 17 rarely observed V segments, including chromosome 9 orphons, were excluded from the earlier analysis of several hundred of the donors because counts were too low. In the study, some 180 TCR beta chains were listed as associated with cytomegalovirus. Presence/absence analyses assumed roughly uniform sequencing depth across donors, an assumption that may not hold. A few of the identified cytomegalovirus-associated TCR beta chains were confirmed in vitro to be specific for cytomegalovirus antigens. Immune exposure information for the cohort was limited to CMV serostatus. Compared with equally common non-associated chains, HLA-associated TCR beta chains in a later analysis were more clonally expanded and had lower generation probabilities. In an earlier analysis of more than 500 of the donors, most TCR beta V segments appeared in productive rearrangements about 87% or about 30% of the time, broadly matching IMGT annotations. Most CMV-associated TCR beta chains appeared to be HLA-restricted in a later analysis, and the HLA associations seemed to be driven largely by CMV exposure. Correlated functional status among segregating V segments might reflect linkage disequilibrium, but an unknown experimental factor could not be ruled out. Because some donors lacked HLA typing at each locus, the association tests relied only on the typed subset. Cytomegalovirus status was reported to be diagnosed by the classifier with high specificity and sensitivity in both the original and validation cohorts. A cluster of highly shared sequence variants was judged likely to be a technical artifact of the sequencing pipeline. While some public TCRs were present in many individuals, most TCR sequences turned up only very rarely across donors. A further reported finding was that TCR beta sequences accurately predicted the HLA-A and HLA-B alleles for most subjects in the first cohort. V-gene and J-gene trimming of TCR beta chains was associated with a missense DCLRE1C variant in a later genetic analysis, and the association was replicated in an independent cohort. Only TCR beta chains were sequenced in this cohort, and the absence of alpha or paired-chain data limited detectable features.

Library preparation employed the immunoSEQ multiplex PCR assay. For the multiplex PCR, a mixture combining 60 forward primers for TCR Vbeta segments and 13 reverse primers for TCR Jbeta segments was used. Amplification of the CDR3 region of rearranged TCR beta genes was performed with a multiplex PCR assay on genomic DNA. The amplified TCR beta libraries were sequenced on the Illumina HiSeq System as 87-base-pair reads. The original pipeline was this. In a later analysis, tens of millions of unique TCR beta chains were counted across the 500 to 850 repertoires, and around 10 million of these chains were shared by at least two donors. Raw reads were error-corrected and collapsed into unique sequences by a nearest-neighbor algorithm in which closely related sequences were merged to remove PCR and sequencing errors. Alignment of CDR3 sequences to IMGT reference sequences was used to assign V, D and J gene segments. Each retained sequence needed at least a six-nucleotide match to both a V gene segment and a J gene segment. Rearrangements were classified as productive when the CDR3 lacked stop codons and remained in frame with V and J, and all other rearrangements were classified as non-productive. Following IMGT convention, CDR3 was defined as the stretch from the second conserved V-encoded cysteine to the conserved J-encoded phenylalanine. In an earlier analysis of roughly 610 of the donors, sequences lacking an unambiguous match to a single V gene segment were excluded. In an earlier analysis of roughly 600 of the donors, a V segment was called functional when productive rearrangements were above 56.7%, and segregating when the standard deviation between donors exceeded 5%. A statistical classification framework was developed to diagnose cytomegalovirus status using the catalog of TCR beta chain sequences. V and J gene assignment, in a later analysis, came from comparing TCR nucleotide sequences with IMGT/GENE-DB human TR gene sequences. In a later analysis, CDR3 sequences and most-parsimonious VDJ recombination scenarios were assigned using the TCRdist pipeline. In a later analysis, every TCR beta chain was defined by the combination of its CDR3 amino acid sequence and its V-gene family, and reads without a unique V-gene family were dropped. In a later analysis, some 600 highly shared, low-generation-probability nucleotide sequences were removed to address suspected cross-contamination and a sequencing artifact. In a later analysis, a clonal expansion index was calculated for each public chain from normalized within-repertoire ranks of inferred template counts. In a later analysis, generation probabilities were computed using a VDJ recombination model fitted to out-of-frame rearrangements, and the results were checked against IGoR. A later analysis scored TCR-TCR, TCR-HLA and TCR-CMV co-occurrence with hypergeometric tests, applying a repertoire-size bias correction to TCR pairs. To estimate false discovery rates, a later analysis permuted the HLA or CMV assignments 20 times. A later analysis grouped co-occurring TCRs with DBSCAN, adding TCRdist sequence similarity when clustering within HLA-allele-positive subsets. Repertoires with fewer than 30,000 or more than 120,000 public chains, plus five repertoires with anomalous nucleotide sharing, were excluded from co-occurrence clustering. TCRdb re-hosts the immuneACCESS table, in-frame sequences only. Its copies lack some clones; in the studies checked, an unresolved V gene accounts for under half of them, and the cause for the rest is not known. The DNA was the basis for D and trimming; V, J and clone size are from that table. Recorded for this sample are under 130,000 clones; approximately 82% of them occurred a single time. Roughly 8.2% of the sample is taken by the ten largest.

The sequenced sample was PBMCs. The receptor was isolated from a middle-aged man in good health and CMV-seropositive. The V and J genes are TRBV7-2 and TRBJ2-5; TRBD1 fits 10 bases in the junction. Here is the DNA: TGTGCCAGCAGCCGGGACAGGGGTGCAGGGGCCCAGTACTTC. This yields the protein CASSRDRGAGAQYF.